This TCR beta chain was retrieved from a study of patients and donors after allogeneic stem cell transplantation. Trimming shortened V by 2 bases and J by 7 bases, and 9 bases separated the two germline ends. Germline CDR1 is MNHEY and CDR2 is SVGAGI. The CDR3 runs to 14 residues. TCRdb analysed the RT-PCR reads with MiXCR anew, one entry per CDR3 protein. The data contain 20,000 to 25,000 distinct CDR3 sequences, about 30% of them singletons. This sequence was found in a human donor who was either an allogeneic HSCT recipient or a stem cell or donor lymphocyte infusion donor (not recorded which). It is not recorded whose cells these are; they may come from a transplant donor. The chain joins TRBV6-5 to TRBJ1-6; D unclear. The sample consisted of blood, either unsorted or a sorted T cell fraction (not recorded which). This CDR3 reads CASSYGPLNSPLHF. In DNA form, the CDR3 reads TGTGCCAGCAGTTACGGGCCTTTGAATTCACCCCTCCACTTT.